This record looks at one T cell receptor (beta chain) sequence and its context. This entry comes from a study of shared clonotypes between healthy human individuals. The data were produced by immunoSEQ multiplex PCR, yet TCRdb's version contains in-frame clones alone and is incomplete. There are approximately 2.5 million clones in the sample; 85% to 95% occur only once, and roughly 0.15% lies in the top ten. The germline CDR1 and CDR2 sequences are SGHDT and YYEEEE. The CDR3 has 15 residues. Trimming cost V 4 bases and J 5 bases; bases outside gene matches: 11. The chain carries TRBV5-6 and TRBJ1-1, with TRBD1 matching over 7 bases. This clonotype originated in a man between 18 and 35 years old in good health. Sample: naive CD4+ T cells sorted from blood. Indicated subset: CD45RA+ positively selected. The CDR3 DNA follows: TGTGCCAGCAGCCACCAAACAGGGGAGAAGACTGAAGCTTTCTTT. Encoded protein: CASSHQTGEKTEAFF.